This T cell receptor (beta chain) stems from a study of read filtering for tumor transcriptome and immune sequencing. Across the study: The cohort had 17 men and over twelve women aged about 45 to 80, mean roughly 66 years. R-ISS stage counts were roughly eight for I, about 15 for II, 6 or 7 for III.

This clonotype was recorded at least ten times. The antigen is not known. One end of the junction fails to match germline, which may point to a read error. Per germline, CDR1 SSHAT and CDR2 FNYEAQ (reference sequence). The CDR3 length is 15 residues. Findings of the study overall: Single-read clonotypes: approximately 87% of IR-seq clonotypes (roughly 4% of reads), about 75% of RNA-seq clonotypes (roughly 45% of reads).

This library used 300 to 450 ng RNA and molecular barcoded adaptors spanning alpha/delta and beta/gamma chains. MiXCR, run by TCRdb on the reads, gives a single entry per CDR3 protein. The sample holds 48,000 or so distinct CDR3 sequences, roughly a fifth seen once. The sequencing input was a population of CD138-negative cells sorted from bone marrow. The TCR was taken from a donor at least 40 years old with multiple myeloma. This chain uses TRBV7-7 with TRBJ2-1, with a weak D call TRBD2 (5 bases). CDR3 sequence (DNA): TGTGCTAGCAGCTTGACCATAGCGAGAGCAAATGAGCAGTTCTTC. Translation: CASSLTIARANEQFF. Using reference TRBV7-7 and TRBJ2-1 for the parts outside the CDR3, the full variable domain is GAGVSQSPRYKVTKRGQDVTLRCDPISSHATLYWYQQALGQGPEFLTYFNYEAQPDKSGLPSDRFSAERPEGSISTLTIQRTEQRDSAMYRCASSLTIARANEQFFGPGTRLTVL.